This entry lists 23 T cell receptor beta chains sequenced from one sample in a study of cytomegalovirus exposure and HLA in healthy donors. The PCR ran on 60 Vbeta and 13 Jbeta primers. Here immunoSEQ multiplex PCR was the method, and the copy in TCRdb shows in-frame clones only, minus some. The sample has approximately 280,000 clones, about 90% seen once. Sequenced material: PBMCs. The receptors come from a woman aged 18 to 35 in good health and CMV-seronegative.

This rearrangement joins TRBV5-6 to TRBJ1-4; 10 bases line up with TRBD1. Per the germline V gene, CDR1 is SGHDT and CDR2 is YYEEEE. The CDR3 is made up of 15 amino acids. The J segment lost 8 bases and the V segment lost 0 bases, leaving 4 bases of the junction unmatched. DNA for the CDR3: TGTGCCAGCAGCTTGGGGGGACAGGGGTCGGAAAAACTGTTTTTT. Its translation: CASSLGGQGSEKLFF. The variable domain in full, with the rest retrieved from reference TRBV5-6 and TRBJ1-4, is DAGVTQSPTHLIKTRGQQVTLRCSPKSGHDTVSWYQQALGQGPQFIFQYYEEEERQRGNFPDRFSGHQFPNYSSELNVNALLLGDSALYLCASSLGGQGSEKLFFGSGTQLSVL.

The rearrangement links TRBV9 to TRBJ1-1, with a tentative D call TRBD1 (5 bases). Germline-derived CDR1 and CDR2 are SGDLS and YYNGEE. The CDR3 sequence is 13 residues long. The ends were cut back, 4 bases at V and 4 bases at J, with 11 bases in the middle. CDR3 sequence: CASSTAGGTEAFF. The CDR3 DNA reads TGTGCCAGCAGCACCGCGGGGGGCACTGAAGCTTTCTTT.

This clone was seen a single time. The chain has TRBV9 and TRBJ1-4; 8 positions match TRBD1. The CDR3 is 16 amino acids. Germline CDR1 is SGDLS and CDR2 is YYNGEE. The junction had 8 bases not matched to a gene; V was cut back by 0 bases and J by 7 bases. The DNA for the CDR3 is TGTGCCAGCAGCGTAGGAAACGGACAGGGCAGTGAAAAACTGTTTTTT. It specifies CASSVGNGQGSEKLFF.

The gene calls are TRBV9 and TRBJ2-1; 11 nucleotides agree with TRBD1. The V and J ends lost 0 bases and 8 bases, in that order; junction bases with no gene match: 7. Germline CDR1 is SGDLS and CDR2 is YYNGEE. CDR3 size: 16 residues. The CDR3 spells CASSVEDRGRGYEQFF. The CDR3 DNA reads as TGTGCCAGCAGCGTAGAGGACAGGGGGCGCGGTTATGAGCAGTTCTTC.

The J gene is TRBJ2-7, the V gene TRBV10-3; 10 positions agree with TRBD2. With V trimmed by 5 bases and J by 2 bases, 6 bases remained unmatched. Per germline, CDR1 ENHRY and CDR2 SYGVKD. The CDR3 contains 15 residues. DNA of the CDR3: TGTGCCATCAGTCCCCCTAGCGGGGGAACCTACGAGCAGTACTTC. Translated: CAISPPSGGTYEQYF.

This clone was observed once. The J gene is TRBJ1-6, the V gene TRBV27; D not certain. This CDR3 spans 15 amino acids. The germline V gene encodes CDR1 MNHEY and CDR2 SMNVEV (reference sequence). Between the trimmed V and J ends, which lost 5 bases and 8 bases, there was a span of 16 bases. This chain's CDR3 is CASSPGQAGYSPLHF. The CDR3 DNA reads as TGTGCCAGCAGTCCCGGGCAAGCGGGGTATTCACCCCTCCACTTT.

The CDR3 DNA reads as TGTGCCAGCAGTCCCCTCAGCTCTGGGGCCAACGTCCTGACTTTC. Its protein product is CASSPLSSGANVLTF. V and J are TRBV6-6 and TRBJ2-6, with no clear D. Trimming removed 5 bases from V and 0 bases from J, with 8 bases in between. CDR1 is MNHNY and CDR2 is SVGAGI in the germline V gene (reference sequence). The CDR3 spans 15 residues.

V and J are TRBV2 and TRBJ2-6; unclear D gene. This CDR3 is built from 14 residues. Deletions cut 5 bases from V and 0 bases from J, with 5 bases between. Germline V gene data show CDR1 as SNHLY and CDR2 as FYNNEI. CDR3 protein: CASSYGSGANVLTF. CDR3 bases: TGTGCCAGCAGTTACGGCTCTGGGGCCAACGTCCTGACTTTC.

The V and J genes are TRBV7-3 and TRBJ1-1, with D maybe TRBD1 (6 bases). Between the trimmed V and J ends, which lost 0 bases and 3 bases, there was a span of 14 bases. The CDR3 contains 16 residues. Germline CDR1 is SGHTA and CDR2 is FQGTGA. The CDR3 sequence is CASSLTGGAGDTEAFF. Here the CDR3 DNA reads TGTGCCAGCAGCTTAACCGGGGGGGCTGGGGACACTGAAGCTTTCTTT.

The chain is built from TRBV9 and TRBJ2-1; 7 bases line up with TRBD2. Germline V gene lookup returns CDR1 SGDLS and CDR2 YYNGEE. After removal of 6 bases from V and 7 bases from J, the junction contained 19 bases not matched to a gene. The CDR3 runs to 17 residues. Here the CDR3 reads CASNNLAGDFPRNEQFF. The CDR3 DNA reads as TGTGCCAGCAATAATTTGGCGGGAGATTTCCCTCGGAATGAGCAGTTCTTC.

This clone was picked up a small number of times. The chain carries TRBV11-3 and TRBJ2-1, with 7 bases fitting TRBD1. Germline loops: CDR1 SGHNT, CDR2 YENEEA. The length of the CDR3 is 15 residues. V lost 5 bases, J lost 6 bases, and 10 bases stayed unmatched. The CDR3 DNA follows: TGTGCCAGCAGCGCCACAGGGGACAGCTTCAATGAGCAGTTCTTC. Translated, it gives CASSATGDSFNEQFF.

The chain recombines TRBV7-4 with TRBJ1-5; tentatively, D is TRBD1 (5 bases). CDR1 is SGHVT and CDR2 is SQSDAQ in the germline V gene. The CDR3 sequence is 12 residues long. This CDR3 is CASFPGGQPQHF. The DNA for the CDR3 is TGTGCGAGCTTCCCGGGGGGTCAGCCCCAGCATTTT.

This clone was detected a few times. The V call is TRBV19, the J call TRBJ2-7; TRBD1 matches at 8 bases. This CDR3 has 14 residues. The V gene's germline CDR1 is LNHDA and CDR2 SQIVND (reference sequence). J was trimmed by 4 bases and V by 3 bases; bases with no gene match: 5. The CDR3 DNA is TGTGCCAGTAGTATCACGCAGGGGGCTTACGAGCAGTACTTC. Protein: CASSITQGAYEQYF.

The chain employs TRBV5-6 and TRBJ2-5; 14 nucleotides match TRBD2. J was trimmed by 4 bases and V by 3 bases; bases with no gene match: 5. The CDR3 extends over 16 amino acids. Germline assignment: CDR1 SGHDT and CDR2 YYEEEE. The CDR3 loop is CASSYGLAGGAETQYF. CDR3 coding DNA: TGTGCCAGCAGCTACGGACTAGCGGGGGGCGCAGAGACCCAGTACTTC.

The chain is built from TRBV4-1 and TRBJ1-6; possible D gene TRBD1, 6 bases. CDR1 and CDR2 (germline): MGHRA, YSYEKL. This CDR3 has 17 residues. V gave up 1 base and J gave up 9 bases, with 19 bases separating them. The CDR3 spells CASSQGTQGRVGSPLHF. In nucleotides, the CDR3 is TGCGCCAGCAGCCAAGGGACTCAGGGGAGGGTAGGTTCACCCCTCCACTTT.

The CDR3 here is CASSYRTAYNYGYTF. The CDR3, as DNA: TGCGCCAGCAGTTATAGGACAGCCTATAACTATGGCTACACCTTC. The chain employs TRBV5-1 and TRBJ1-2, with D maybe TRBD1 (6 bases). The CDR3 totals 15 residues. V lost 5 bases and J lost 1, with 15 bases in between. The germline CDR1 and CDR2 sequences are SGHRS and YFSETQ.

The CDR3 spells CASSGTTLVRDQPQHF. The DNA of the CDR3 is TGTGCCAGCAGTGGGACAACCCTCGTTCGGGATCAGCCCCAGCATTTT. This chain uses TRBV2 with TRBJ1-5, with a possible D match to TRBD1 (5 bases). This CDR3 comprises 16 residues. Between the trimmed V and J ends, which lost 4 bases and 5 bases, there was a span of 18 bases. CDR1 is SNHLY, CDR2 FYNNEI, per germline.

The chain has TRBV5-6 and TRBJ1-2; possible D gene TRBD1, 6 bases. This CDR3 has 15 residues. The V end was cut by 0 bases, the J end by 3 bases, with 12 bases between. The germline CDR1 and CDR2 sequences are SGHDT and YYEEEE. The CDR3 loop is CASSLVARGDYGYTF. CDR3 coding DNA: TGTGCCAGCAGCTTGGTGGCCAGGGGTGACTATGGCTACACCTTC.

The chain links TRBV7-3 to TRBJ1-1; 8 bases fit TRBD1. V dropped 5 bases and J dropped 5; count of bases not matched to a gene: 7. The germline V gene has CDR1 SGHTA and CDR2 FQGTGA. The CDR3 length is 14 residues. The CDR3 DNA follows: TGTGCCAGCAGCCCCACAGGGGGTGGTACTGAAGCTTTCTTT. Its protein product is CASSPTGGGTEAFF.

The chain combines TRBV27 with TRBJ2-6; D possibly corresponds to TRBD1 (5 bases). Germline V lookup: CDR1 MNHEY, CDR2 SMNVEV (reference sequence). This CDR3 has 16 residues. The ends were cut back, 3 bases at V and 1 base at J, with 10 bases in the middle. CDR3 sequence (DNA): TGTGCCAGCAGTTTCATGGGGCCTTCTGGGGCCAACGTCCTGACTTTC. This sequence encodes CASSFMGPSGANVLTF. The whole variable domain, remainder taken from reference TRBV27 and TRBJ2-6, is EAQVTQNPRYLITVTGKKLTVTCSQNMNHEYMSWYRQDPGLGLRQIYYSMNVEVTDKGDVPEGYKVSRKEKRNFPLILESPSPNQTSLYFCASSFMGPSGANVLTFGAGSRLTVL.

The V gene is TRBV6-1, the J gene TRBJ1-1, with 8 bases that match TRBD1. From germline, CDR1 is MNHNS and CDR2 SASEGT. This CDR3 has 14 amino acids. V shed 9 bases, J shed 3 bases, and the junction held 9 bases outside the gene matches. The CDR3 region has the DNA TGTGCCAGAGAGGACAGGGAGAGGGACACTGAAGCTTTCTTT. It codes for CAREDRERDTEAFF.

This clone appeared a few times. This specimen includes other DNA sequences encoding the same CDR3. The gene calls are TRBV5-1 and TRBJ1-2; TRBD1 aligns across 8 bases. CDR1 and CDR2 from the germline V gene are SGHRS and YFSETQ. The CDR3 runs to 13 residues. After removal of 0 bases from V and 8 bases from J, the junction contained 3 bases not matched to a gene. The DNA for the CDR3 is TGCGCCAGCAGCTTGGGACAGGGGAACGGCTACACCTTC. The encoded protein is CASSLGQGNGYTF. The complete variable domain, with remaining parts taken from reference TRBV5-1 and TRBJ1-2, reads KAGVTQTPRYLIKTRGQQVTLSCSPISGHRSVSWYQQTPGQGLQFLFEYFSETQRNKGNFPGRFSGRQFSNSRSEMNVSTLELGDSALYLCASSLGQGNGYTFGSGTRLTVV.

The genes are TRBV19 and TRBJ2-3; D unclear. The CDR3 is made up of 15 amino acids. V gave up 3 bases and J gave up 0 bases, with 10 bases separating them. Germline V gene data show CDR1 as LNHDA and CDR2 as SQIVND (reference sequence). CDR3 amino acids: CASSIPRSSTDTQYF. The CDR3 coding sequence is TGTGCCAGTAGTATTCCGCGTTCCAGCACAGATACGCAGTATTTT.